This TCR beta chain was identified in a study of cytomegalovirus exposure and HLA in healthy donors. The study, taken as a whole, reports: A list of 150 or so TCR beta chains associated with cytomegalovirus was given. Using the classifier, cytomegalovirus status was reportedly diagnosed with high specificity and sensitivity.

Germline assignment: CDR1 LNHDA and CDR2 SQIVND (reference sequence). Trimming took off 2 bases at V and 8 bases at J, with 15 bases between the two ends. The CDR3 contains 14 residues. A note on this clone: Its specificity is unknown.

Produced via immunoSEQ multiplex PCR; TCRdb's table is partial and in-frame only. The sample has around 190,000 clones, about 81% seen once. The rearrangement uses TRBV19 and TRBJ1-1; D call uncertain. Sequenced sample: PBMCs. The clonotype comes from a woman younger than 45 in good health and CMV-seronegative. The CDR3 nucleotides read TGTGCCAGTAGTATAAATCGAGGACTGGGGGAAGCTTTCTTT. Amino acid sequence: CASSINRGLGEAFF.